These 30 T cell receptor beta chains were all obtained from the same sample, sequenced in a study of identical twins. TCRdb re-called the 5' RACE reads through MiXCR, storing one row per CDR3 protein. The repertoire holds 1.5 million to 2 million distinct CDR3 sequences, about 30% seen once, with about 0.3% in the top ten. Sequencing was done on a sample of cord blood. These receptors were collected from a newborn girl in good health.

J is TRBJ1-2 and V is TRBV14; 9 bases map to TRBD1. There are 13 residues in the CDR3. Germline lookup yields CDR1 SGHDN and CDR2 FVKESK. With 8 bases clipped from V and 7 bases from J, the junction kept 8 bases outside the gene matches. The CDR3 DNA is TGTGCCAGCGGCGGACAGGGGCTTCTTGGCTACACCTTC. Amino acid sequence: CASGGQGLLGYTF.

This clonotype was seen a handful of times. This chain uses TRBV5-1 with TRBJ2-1; 10 bases fit TRBD2. With V trimmed by 3 bases and J by 2 bases, 11 bases remained unmatched. The CDR3 length is 18 residues. Germline V lookup: CDR1 SGHRS, CDR2 YFSETQ. This CDR3 is CASSSEPNLAGAYNEQFF. CDR3 DNA: TGCGCCAGCAGCTCGGAGCCCAACCTAGCGGGAGCCTACAATGAGCAGTTCTTC. The whole variable domain, filled in from reference TRBV5-1 and TRBJ2-1, reads KAGVTQTPRYLIKTRGQQVTLSCSPISGHRSVSWYQQTPGQGLQFLFEYFSETQRNKGNFPGRFSGRQFSNSRSEMNVSTLELGDSALYLCASSSEPNLAGAYNEQFFGPGTRLTVL.

This clonotype was seen a handful of times. V is TRBV6-4 and J is TRBJ2-1; the D call may be TRBD1 or TRBD2 (5 bases each). CDR3 length: 14 residues. Germline V CDR1 and CDR2: MRHNA, SNTAGT. Trimming pared 3 bases from V and 0 bases from J, leaving 6 bases between. For the CDR3, the DNA is TGTGCCAGCAGTGAGGGACCCTCCTACAATGAGCAGTTCTTC. Its protein product is CASSEGPSYNEQFF.

This clonotype was recorded many times. This chain joins TRBV29-1 and TRBJ2-1; the D gene is possibly TRBD2 (5 bases). Trimming took off 4 bases at V and 0 bases at J, with 7 bases between the two ends. Germline assignment: CDR1 SQVTM and CDR2 ANQGSEA. This CDR3 comprises 13 residues. This CDR3 reads CSVGTVSYNEQFF. The DNA for the CDR3 is TGCAGCGTTGGGACTGTCTCCTACAATGAGCAGTTCTTC.

The chain is built from TRBV28 and TRBJ2-7; 8 bases fit TRBD2. Per germline, CDR1 MDHEN and CDR2 SYDVKM. The V gene end was trimmed by 4 bases and the J gene end by 3 bases; junction bases not matched to a gene: 14. The CDR3 length is 17 residues. CDR3 loop: CASSSQALAGYFYEQYF. In DNA, the CDR3 is TGTGCCAGCAGTTCCCAGGCTCTAGCGGGCTACTTCTACGAGCAGTACTTC.

In this sample, this clonotype turned up a few times. CDR3 in amino acids: CASSYRFSYEQYF. The CDR3 region has the DNA TGTGCCAGCAGTTACAGGTTCTCCTACGAGCAGTACTTC. This chain connects TRBV6-5 to TRBJ2-7; unclear D gene. Trimming removed 2 bases from V and 0 bases from J, with 5 bases in between. This CDR3 comprises 13 residues. Germline V lookup: CDR1 MNHEY, CDR2 SVGAGI.

The chain combines TRBV6-1 with TRBJ2-7, with no clear D. CDR1 is MNHNS, CDR2 SASEGT, per germline. The CDR3 loop spans 14 amino acids. V lost 6 bases to trimming and J lost 1 base, with 13 bases between them. CDR3 loop: CASRSSTVSYEQYF. As DNA, the CDR3 is TGTGCCAGCAGATCTTCCACGGTTTCCTACGAGCAGTACTTC.

This clonotype was seen more than once but under ten times. The chain joins TRBV7-2 to TRBJ1-6; D gene unclear. Germline CDR1 SGHTA, CDR2 FQGNSA. The CDR3 totals 13 residues. Trimming shortened V by 3 bases and J by 9 bases, and 9 bases separated the two germline ends. The CDR3 DNA reads TGTGCCAGCAGCTTCCGTCAAGCTTCACCCCTCCACTTT. Translating gives CASSFRQASPLHF.

This chain links TRBV21-1 with TRBJ1-5; TRBD1, the table's D call, lacks a check against the DNA. TRBV21-1 is termed a pseudogene. There are 15 residues in the CDR3. The CDR3 loop reads CASRDGGASNQPQHF. Written as DNA, the CDR3 is TGTGCCAGCCGAGACGGGGGGGCGAGCAATCAGCCCCAGCATTTT.

This clonotype was recorded many times. A junction end diverges from the germline sequence, so it may reflect a read error. The chain carries TRBV5-1 and TRBJ2-7; a weak D match, TRBD1 (6 bases). The germline CDR1 and CDR2 sequences are SGHRS and YFSETQ. This CDR3 has 13 amino acids. The CDR3 DNA sequence: TGTGCCAGCAGTTTACAAGGGGGCTACGAGCAGTACTTC. Protein: CASSLQGGYEQYF.

The gene calls are TRBV5-1 and TRBJ1-4; 8 positions agree with TRBD1. V gave up 4 bases and J gave up 4 bases; unmatched junction bases: 6. CDR1 is SGHRS, CDR2 YFSETQ, per germline. This CDR3 has 15 amino acids. CDR3 sequence (DNA): TGCGCCAGCAGCGCCACAGGGGGTAGTAATGAAAAACTGTTTTTT. Its translation: CASSATGGSNEKLFF.

This rearrangement joins TRBV28 to TRBJ2-4; D might be TRBD2 (6 bases). The DNA end favors TRBJ2-7, so the J call may be wrong. Looked up from germline, CDR1 is MDHEN and CDR2 is SYDVKM. The CDR3 runs to 18 residues. As DNA, the CDR3 is TGTGCCAGCAGTTTTTCGTTGGGGTGTGGGAGGAGGTTTTACGAGCAGTACTTC. Residues: CASSFSLGCGRRFYEQYF.

The chain links TRBV19 to TRBJ2-1; 8 nucleotides line up with TRBD2. From germline, CDR1 is LNHDA and CDR2 SQIVND (reference sequence). This CDR3 has 17 amino acids. V gave up 10 bases and J gave up 2 bases; unmatched junction bases: 16. CDR3 loop: CAITPSYGRETYNEQFF. CDR3 sequence (DNA): TGTGCCATTACACCAAGCTACGGGAGGGAGACCTACAATGAGCAGTTCTTC.

The sample holds a few counts of this clonotype. The chain employs TRBV29-1 and TRBJ2-3; 14 nucleotides line up with TRBD2. V lost 6 bases, J lost 1 base, and 9 bases stayed unmatched. Germline V gives CDR1 SQVTM, CDR2 ANQGSEA. This CDR3 is built from 17 residues. This chain's CDR3 is CSVRTSGGSRGTDTQYF. Here the CDR3 DNA reads TGCAGCGTCAGGACTAGCGGGGGGTCTCGAGGCACAGATACGCAGTATTTT.

This chain joins TRBV14 and TRBJ1-5; D is possibly TRBD1 (6 bases). Germline V gene data show CDR1 as SGHDN and CDR2 as FVKESK. V was clipped by 4 bases and J by 4 bases, with 11 bases between them. The CDR3 runs to 14 residues. Here the CDR3 reads CASSPQGWNQPQHF. Written as DNA, the CDR3 is TGTGCCAGCAGCCCACAGGGATGGAATCAGCCCCAGCATTTT.

The CDR3 nucleotides read TGTGCCAGCAGTGACCGACCAGGCATAAGCCTAGCCAAAAACATTCAGTACTTC. Amino acid sequence: CASSDRPGISLAKNIQYF. This rearrangement joins TRBV6-1 to TRBJ2-4; D unclear. Germline lookup yields CDR1 MNHNS and CDR2 SASEGT. CDR3 length: 18 amino acids. Trimming removed 3 bases from V and 0 bases from J, with 18 bases in between.

The rearrangement joins TRBV2 to TRBJ2-3, with a weak D call TRBD1 (5 bases). The CDR3 is 13 residues long. The germline V gene has CDR1 SNHLY and CDR2 FYNNEI. Trimming cost V 5 bases and J 2 bases, with 8 bases left between them. CDR3 bases: TGTGCCAGCAGTACAGGATTCACAGATACGCAGTATTTT. The encoded protein is CASSTGFTDTQYF.

This clonotype turned up a few times. This rearrangement joins TRBV20-1 to TRBJ2-3, with a tentative D call TRBD2 (6 bases). This CDR3 region has 15 residues. V was pared by 3 bases and J by 3 bases, with 16 bases between. In germline, CDR1 is DFQATT, CDR2 SNEGSKA (reference sequence). CDR3 sequence (DNA): TGCAGTGCTAGTCCCGGAGGGGTGAATACAGATACGCAGTATTTT. This encodes CSASPGGVNTDTQYF.

This clonotype turned up a few times. V is TRBV20-1 and J is TRBJ2-7; D call uncertain. CDR3 size: 15 residues. V gave up 1 base and J gave up 6 bases, with 19 bases separating them. Germline-derived CDR1 and CDR2 are DFQATT and SNEGSKA (reference sequence). The chain's CDR3 is CSARGDIPAASEQYF. The DNA for the CDR3 is TGCAGTGCTAGAGGCGACATCCCAGCCGCCTCCGAGCAGTACTTC.

This clonotype was observed a few times. This rearrangement joins TRBV29-1 to TRBJ2-3; maybe TRBD1 (5 bases). Trimming removed 0 bases from V and 3 bases from J, with 16 bases in between. Per the germline V gene, CDR1 is SQVTM and CDR2 is ANQGSEA. The CDR3 is made up of 16 amino acids. The CDR3 is CSVEDWRQGATDTQYF. Here the CDR3 DNA reads TGCAGCGTTGAAGATTGGCGTCAGGGCGCGACAGATACGCAGTATTTT.

This clonotype was detected only a few times. The chain couples TRBV9 to TRBJ1-2; D not certain. Trimming pared 0 bases from V and 4 bases from J, leaving 10 bases between. Germline V lookup: CDR1 SGDLS, CDR2 YYNGEE. The CDR3 totals 14 residues. CDR3 nucleotide sequence: TGTGCCAGCAGCGTAGACCCGAGGGCCTATGGCTACACCTTC. Translation gives CASSVDPRAYGYTF.

V gene TRBV14 combines with J gene TRBJ2-7, with 7 bases that match TRBD2. V lost 1 base to trimming and J lost 7 bases; unmatched junction nucleotides: 25. The CDR3 runs to 20 residues. In germline, CDR1 is SGHDN, CDR2 FVKESK. CDR3 in amino acids: CASSQARTSKWSSSYNEQYF. The CDR3 DNA sequence: TGTGCCAGCAGCCAAGCCCGGACTAGTAAATGGAGTAGCTCCTACAATGAGCAGTACTTC.

This clonotype has just a few counts. This rearrangement joins TRBV14 to TRBJ2-1; D possibly corresponds to TRBD2 (5 bases). CDR1 SGHDN and CDR2 FVKESK come from the germline V gene. Trimming cost V 0 bases and J 3 bases, with 15 bases left between them. The CDR3 runs to 17 residues. CDR3 sequence reads: CASSQEGSRGIYNEQFF. The CDR3 coding sequence is TGTGCCAGCAGCCAAGAGGGTAGTCGAGGGATCTACAATGAGCAGTTCTTC.

V gene TRBV19 combines with J gene TRBJ1-2; D call uncertain. The V and J ends lost 7 bases and 6 bases respectively, with 18 bases between them. Germline V gene data show CDR1 as LNHDA and CDR2 as SQIVND (reference sequence). This CDR3 comprises 14 residues. CDR3 nucleotides: TGTGCCAGTATATCCCTTATAGGGTCGGATGGCTACACCTTC. Protein: CASISLIGSDGYTF.

V usage is TRBV7-6 and J usage is TRBJ2-2, with D unclear. Germline V gives CDR1 SGHVS, CDR2 FNYEAQ. The CDR3 totals 14 residues. V shed 3 bases and J shed 7 bases, with 12 bases lying between them. CDR3 in DNA: TGTGCCAGCAGCTTCCTCTCACGCAGCGGGGAGCTGTTTTTT. Its protein is CASSFLSRSGELFF.

The chain links TRBV4-1 to TRBJ2-1; possibly TRBD1 or TRBD2 for D (5 bases each). CDR1 and CDR2 from the germline V gene are MGHRA and YSYEKL. Trimming stripped 0 bases from V and 2 bases from J, with 14 bases between. The CDR3 spans 17 residues. CDR3 sequence reads: CASSQERDVATYNEQFF. The CDR3 DNA reads as TGCGCCAGCAGCCAAGAAAGGGACGTCGCTACCTACAATGAGCAGTTCTTC.

Turning to this clonotype: One end of the junction varies from germline; a read error may be responsible. This rearrangement joins TRBV6-5 to TRBJ1-3; unclear D gene. CDR3 length: 13 residues. Germline V gives CDR1 MNHEY, CDR2 SVGAGI. The CDR3 nucleotides read TGTGCCAGCAGTTATAGGTCCGGAAGCACCATATATTTT. It yields the protein CASSYRSGSTIYF.

With regard to this clonotype: One end of the junction fails to match germline, which may point to a read error. This chain connects TRBV20-1 to TRBJ2-7; TRBD1 might be the D (6 bases). This CDR3 comprises 12 residues. Germline V lookup: CDR1 DFQATT, CDR2 SNEGSKA (reference sequence). DNA for the CDR3: TGCAGTGCTAAGACAGGAGTGGAGACCCAGGACTTC. Translated: CSAKTGVETQDF.

The V and J genes are TRBV15 and TRBJ2-1, with 7 positions matching TRBD1. Judging by the DNA end, TRBJ2-7 fits better; the J call may be wrong. The germline gives CDR1 LNHNV, CDR2 YYDKDF (reference sequence). The CDR3 length is 15 residues. In nucleotides, the CDR3 is TGTGCCACCAGTTGGGACAGCCGTTCACTCTACGAGCAGTACTTC. It encodes CATSWDSRSLYEQYF.

A note on this clonotype: A single base separates this from a much larger clone, so it may be a read error. The CDR3 loop is CAISDLAKNIQYF. CDR3 in DNA: TGTGCCATCAGTGACCTAGCCAAAAACATTCAGTACTTC. The rearrangement uses TRBV10-3 and TRBJ2-4; D is ambiguous. The germline V and J ends were trimmed by 3 bases and 0 bases, with 3 bases remaining between them. There are 13 residues in the CDR3. Germline V gives CDR1 ENHRY, CDR2 SYGVKD.